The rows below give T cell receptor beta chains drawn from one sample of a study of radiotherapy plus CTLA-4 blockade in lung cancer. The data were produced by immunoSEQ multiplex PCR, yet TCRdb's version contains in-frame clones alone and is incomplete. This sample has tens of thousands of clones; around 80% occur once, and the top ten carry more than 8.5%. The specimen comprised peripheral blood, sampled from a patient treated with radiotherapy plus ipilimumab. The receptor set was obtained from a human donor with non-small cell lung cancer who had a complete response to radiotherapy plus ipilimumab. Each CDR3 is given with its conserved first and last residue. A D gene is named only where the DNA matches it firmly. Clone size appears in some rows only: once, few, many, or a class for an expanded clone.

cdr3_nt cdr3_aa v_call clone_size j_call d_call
TGTGCCAGCAGCTTAGAACGGACGGCCGCCGGGGAGACCCAGTACTTC CASSLERTAAGETQYF TRBV7-2 few TRBJ2-5 NA
TGTGCCACCATGGTTAGCGTCCTTGAGACCCAGTACTTC CATMVSVLETQYF TRBV15 NA TRBJ2-5 NA
TGCGCCAGCAGCTGGGGGGGCAACAATGAGCAGTTCTTC CASSWGGNNEQFF TRBV5-1 NA TRBJ2-1 NA
TGTGCCAGCCTCCGGGGGGCGGACACCGGGGAGCTGTTTTTT CASLRGADTGELFF TRBV11-2 NA TRBJ2-2 NA
TGTGCCAGCTCTCAAACAGAGATGAACACTGAAGCTTTCTTT CASSQTEMNTEAFF TRBV18 NA TRBJ1-1 NA
TGCGCCAGCAGCCAAGACTGGGGCCCTACTAACTATGGCTACACCTTC CASSQDWGPTNYGYTF TRBV4-3 NA TRBJ1-2 NA
TGTGCCTGGAGCGCGTTTGAAAAACTGTTTTTT CAWSAFEKLFF TRBV30 NA TRBJ1-4 NA
TGTGCCAGCAGCCAACAGGGGGCTGTCGGAAAACTGTTTTTT CASSQQGAVGKLFF TRBV7-9 few TRBJ1-4 TRBD1
TGTGCCAGCAGTGAAGGGACTACAGATACGCAGTATTTT CASSEGTTDTQYF TRBV2 NA TRBJ2-3 NA
TGTGCCAGTAGTATGGCTGGCGGGAGGAGCGAGACCCAGTACTTC CASSMAGGRSETQYF TRBV19 medium-sized TRBJ2-5 TRBD2
TGTGCTAGTGGTTCAAGGACTGGGGCGGATACGCAGTATTTT CASGSRTGADTQYF TRBV12-5 once TRBJ2-3 NA
TGTGCCAGCACCAGAGGGGGGGTAGAGACCCAGTACTTC CASTRGGVETQYF TRBV6-6 NA TRBJ2-5 NA
TGTGCCAGTAGTATAGGGGGGGGAGGCACTGAAGCTTTCTTT CASSIGGGGTEAFF TRBV19 NA TRBJ1-1 NA
TGTGCCAGTAGTATGTCCTCGAACACTGAAGCTTTCTTT CASSMSSNTEAFF TRBV19 NA TRBJ1-1 NA
TGTGCCAGCAGCTCCAACCAGGGGGGAAATGAAAAACTGTTTTTT CASSSNQGGNEKLFF TRBV7-9 once TRBJ1-4 TRBD1
TGTGCCAGCAGTACCGGGCCCTTGGGGGCAGATACGCAGTATTTT CASSTGPLGADTQYF TRBV6-4 NA TRBJ2-3 NA
TGTGCCAGCAGGCCTCCGGGACCCGGGGATGAGCAGTTCTTC CASRPPGPGDEQFF TRBV2 NA TRBJ2-1 NA
TGTGCCAGCAGCGGCTTCACTTCTAACTATGGCTACACCTTC CASSGFTSNYGYTF TRBV5-5 NA TRBJ1-2 NA
TGTGCCATCGGGCCCTCTCATGGGCAGTTCTTC CAIGPSHGQFF TRBV10-3 NA TRBJ2-1 NA
TGTGCCAGCAGCCACAGGGGGTTGGGGGCTGAAGCTTTCTTT CASSHRGLGAEAFF TRBV11-3 few TRBJ1-1 TRBD1
TGTGCCAGCAGTGAAGGGACCTGGGCTCAGCCCCAGCATTTT CASSEGTWAQPQHF TRBV25-1 NA TRBJ1-5 NA
TGTGCCACCAGCATCGGGACTAGCATTACTGGTGAGCAGTTCTTC CATSIGTSITGEQFF TRBV15 once TRBJ2-1 TRBD2
TGTGCCAGCAGTTCCACTTTCGCGGAGATAGGGACAGATACGCAGTATTTT CASSSTFAEIGTDTQYF TRBV27 once TRBJ2-3 NA
TGTGCCAGCAGCTTCGGGGGAGCGAACAACTATGGCTACACCTTC CASSFGGANNYGYTF TRBV7-9 NA TRBJ1-2 NA
TGTGCCAGCAGCGTAGCAGGACAGGGAATGTCACCCCTCCACTTT CASSVAGQGMSPLHF TRBV9 NA TRBJ1-6 TRBD1
TGCGCCAGCAGGAATTCAGGGACAGGGGACGAAAAACTGTTTTTT CASRNSGTGDEKLFF TRBV5-1 NA TRBJ1-4 TRBD1
TGTGCCAGCAGCCAAGAATTAAGGGGTTTTGGCTACACCTTC CASSQELRGFGYTF TRBV14 NA TRBJ1-2 NA